Listed here are 2 T cell receptor beta chains from one sample, sequenced in a study of blood T cells in healthy people across ages. A second PCR of 7 to 11 cycles used a sample-barcoded 5' primer and a J-beta primer mix. TCRdb fed the 5' RACE reads into MiXCR, producing one record per CDR3 protein. This table holds roughly 2 million distinct CDR3 sequences, about 50% found once. Sequencing was carried out using blood. The receptors were sampled from a woman aged 40 to 50 in good health.

This chain connects TRBV10-3 to TRBJ2-3; D might be TRBD2 (7 bases). This CDR3 region has 15 residues. CDR1 is ENHRY, CDR2 SYGVKD, per germline. Trimming removed 6 bases from V and 0 bases from J, with 13 bases in between. CDR3 in DNA: TGTGCCATCAGCGGGGGGCCTTCTAGCACAGATACGCAGTATTTT. It codes for CAISGGPSSTDTQYF.

This clonotype was seen a handful of times. J is TRBJ2-7 and V is TRBV6-2 or TRBV6-3; 7 nucleotides agree with TRBD1. V lost 6 bases to trimming and J lost 5 bases; unmatched junction nucleotides: 13. Germline V gene data show CDR1 as MNHEY and CDR2 as SVGEGT. The CDR3 has 15 residues. The DNA of the CDR3 is TGTGCCAGCAGCTCACGGGACAGTTCCTTTCACGAGCAGTACTTC. This codes for CASSSRDSSFHEQYF.